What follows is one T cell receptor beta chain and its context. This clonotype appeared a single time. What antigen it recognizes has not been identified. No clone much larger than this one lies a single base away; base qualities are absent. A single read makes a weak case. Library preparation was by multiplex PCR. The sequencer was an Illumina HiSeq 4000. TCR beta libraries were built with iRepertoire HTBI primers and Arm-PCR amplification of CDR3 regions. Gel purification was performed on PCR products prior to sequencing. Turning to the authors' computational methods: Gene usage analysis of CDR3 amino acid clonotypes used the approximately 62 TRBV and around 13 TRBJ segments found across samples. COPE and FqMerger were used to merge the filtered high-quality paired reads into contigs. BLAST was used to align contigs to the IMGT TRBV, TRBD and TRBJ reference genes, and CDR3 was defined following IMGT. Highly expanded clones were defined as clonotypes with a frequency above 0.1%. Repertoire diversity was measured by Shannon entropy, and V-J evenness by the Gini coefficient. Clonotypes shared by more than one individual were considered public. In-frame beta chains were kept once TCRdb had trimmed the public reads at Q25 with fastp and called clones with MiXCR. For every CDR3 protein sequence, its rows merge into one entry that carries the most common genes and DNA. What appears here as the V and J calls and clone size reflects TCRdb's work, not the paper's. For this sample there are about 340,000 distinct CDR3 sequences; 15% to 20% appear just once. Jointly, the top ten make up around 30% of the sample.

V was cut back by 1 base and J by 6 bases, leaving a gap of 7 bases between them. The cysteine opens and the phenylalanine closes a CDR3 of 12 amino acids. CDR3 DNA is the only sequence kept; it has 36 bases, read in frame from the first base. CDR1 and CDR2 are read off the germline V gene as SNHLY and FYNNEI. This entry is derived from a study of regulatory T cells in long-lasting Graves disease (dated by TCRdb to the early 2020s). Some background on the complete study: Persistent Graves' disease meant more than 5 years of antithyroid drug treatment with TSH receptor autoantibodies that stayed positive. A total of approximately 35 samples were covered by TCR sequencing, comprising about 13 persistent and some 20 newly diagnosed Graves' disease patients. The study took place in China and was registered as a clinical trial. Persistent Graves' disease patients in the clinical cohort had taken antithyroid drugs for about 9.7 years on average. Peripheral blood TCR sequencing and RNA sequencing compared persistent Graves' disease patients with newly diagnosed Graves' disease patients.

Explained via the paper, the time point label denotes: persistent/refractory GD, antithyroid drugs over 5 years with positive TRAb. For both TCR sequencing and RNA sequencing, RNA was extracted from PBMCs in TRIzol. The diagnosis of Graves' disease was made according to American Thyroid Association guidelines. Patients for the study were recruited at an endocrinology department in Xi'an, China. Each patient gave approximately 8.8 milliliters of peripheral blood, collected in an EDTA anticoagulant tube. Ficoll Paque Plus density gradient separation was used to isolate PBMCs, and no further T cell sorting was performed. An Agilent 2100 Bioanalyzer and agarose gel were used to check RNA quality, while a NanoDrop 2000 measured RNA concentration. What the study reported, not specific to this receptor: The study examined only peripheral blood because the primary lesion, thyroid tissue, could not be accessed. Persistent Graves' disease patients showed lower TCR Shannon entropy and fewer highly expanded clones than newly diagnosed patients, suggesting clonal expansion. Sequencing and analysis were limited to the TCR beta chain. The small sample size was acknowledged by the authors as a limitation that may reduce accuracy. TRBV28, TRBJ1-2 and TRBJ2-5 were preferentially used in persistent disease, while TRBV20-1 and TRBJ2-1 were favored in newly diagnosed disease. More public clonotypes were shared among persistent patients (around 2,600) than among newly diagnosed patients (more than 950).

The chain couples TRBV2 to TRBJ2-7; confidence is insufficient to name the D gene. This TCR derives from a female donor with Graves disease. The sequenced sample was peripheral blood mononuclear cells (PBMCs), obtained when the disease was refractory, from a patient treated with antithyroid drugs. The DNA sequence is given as TGTGCCAGCAGTGAAGATCTCGGCGAGCAGTACTTC. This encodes CASSEDLGEQYF.